The next 12 T cell receptor beta chains were all read from a single sample in a study of T-cell memory formation after mild COVID-19 (dated by TCRdb to 2020 to 2022). Library creation used 5' RACE. Sequenced using an Illumina NovaSeq 6000. The public sequencing data were trimmed at Q25 with fastp and processed into clonotypes with MiXCR by TCRdb, which kept only in-frame beta chains. Each CDR3 protein appears once, grouped with its most common genes and DNA. The sample table contains 300,000 to 400,000 distinct CDR3 sequences; only one count was recorded for around 13% of them. The ten largest make up about 24% of the sample. Material: PBMCs or a T cell subset sorted from them (not recorded which). These receptor sequences come from a man between 18 and 35 years old who had mild COVID-19 (a few samples of this study predate the infection). The sample titles of this study are shuffled in the database, so cell type and time point are left out; the donor was told from shared clones.

Only a few counts were recorded for this clonotype. The rearrangement links TRBV7-2 to TRBJ2-1; 14 bases match TRBD2. The CDR3 is 15 residues long. After removal of 6 bases from V and 9 bases from J, the junction contained 7 bases not matched to a gene. Germline V lookup: CDR1 SGHTA, CDR2 FQGNSA. The CDR3 coding sequence is TGTGCCAGCAGTCGACTAGCGGGGGGGCCCCCTGAGCAGTTCTTC. It encodes CASSRLAGGPPEQFF.

This clonotype was detected a few times. The V and J genes are TRBV12-3 or TRBV12-4 and TRBJ1-5; 11 positions match TRBD1. V gave up 0 bases and J gave up 6 bases; unmatched junction bases: 1. The CDR3 has 15 residues. CDR3 sequence reads: CASSLAGQGGQPQHF. As DNA, the CDR3 is TGTGCCAGCAGTTTAGCGGGACAGGGGGGTCAGCCCCAGCATTTT.

The sample holds many counts of this clonotype. The chain couples TRBV7-9 to TRBJ2-5, with TRBD2 matching 8 bases. This CDR3 has 15 residues. Germline CDR1 is SEHNR and CDR2 is FQNEAQ (reference sequence). The ends lost 3 bases at V and 4 bases at J; junction bases unmatched: 7. CDR3 amino acids: CASSFSGGGRETQYF. CDR3 sequence (DNA): TGTGCCAGCAGCTTTTCCGGCGGGGGGCGAGAGACCCAGTACTTC.

The CDR3 DNA sequence: TGTGCCAACTCGAGGGACCGCTGGAAGGGTGGCTACACCTTC. This translates into CANSRDRWKGGYTF. The chain couples TRBV6-1 to TRBJ1-2, with a possible D match to TRBD1 (5 bases). The length of the CDR3 is 14 residues. The V and J ends lost 10 bases and 7 bases respectively, with 22 bases between them. CDR1 is MNHNS, CDR2 SASEGT, per germline.

This clonotype was detected a few times. The rearrangement joins TRBV4-3 to TRBJ1-2; D might be TRBD1 (6 bases). Germline-derived CDR1 and CDR2 are LGHNA and YSLEER. Deletions cut 1 base from V and 8 bases from J, with 20 bases between. This CDR3 spans 16 amino acids. CDR3 nucleotide sequence: TGCGCCAGCAGCCAAGGGACAGCGGGCCGTGCGAGGGGCTACACCTTC. Encoded protein: CASSQGTAGRARGYTF.

V gene TRBV7-9 combines with J gene TRBJ2-3; D unclear. Trimming cost V 2 bases and J 2 bases, with 8 bases left between them. CDR1 and CDR2 (germline): SEHNR, FQNEAQ (reference sequence). This CDR3 has 14 residues. The CDR3 nucleotides are TGTGCCAGCAGCTTAACGGCCGCCACAGATACGCAGTATTTT. This sequence encodes CASSLTAATDTQYF. Variable domain in full (rest from reference TRBV7-9 and TRBJ2-3): DTGVSQNPRHKITKRGQNVTFRCDPISEHNRLYWYRQTLGQGPEFLTYFQNEAQLEKSRLLSDRFSAERPKGSFSTLEIQRTEQGDSAMYLCASSLTAATDTQYFGPGTRLTVL.

The sample holds many counts of this clonotype. The genes are TRBV28 and TRBJ2-7; D is uncertain. This CDR3 has 15 residues. Germline CDR1 MDHEN, CDR2 SYDVKM. Trimming stripped 5 bases from V and 6 bases from J, with 20 bases between. The CDR3 coding sequence is TGTGCCAGCAGTGCACGACGTGGGAAACCTCCCGAGCAGTACGTC. This gives the protein CASSARRGKPPEQYV.

The genes are TRBV20-1 and TRBJ2-7, with a weak D call TRBD1 (6 bases). The CDR3 covers 14 residues. CDR1 DFQATT and CDR2 SNEGSKA come from the germline V gene (reference sequence). V gave up 4 bases and J gave up 3 bases, with 16 bases separating them. The CDR3 nucleotides are TGCAGTGCTAATGACAGGCGTGGGTTCTACGAGCAGTACTTC. It codes for CSANDRRGFYEQYF.

This clonotype was seen a few times. The chain joins TRBV6-2 or TRBV6-3 to TRBJ1-2, with 7 positions matching TRBD1. V lost 10 bases and J lost 3; bases outside the gene matches: 5. Germline CDR1 reads MNHEY; CDR2 reads SVGEGT. The CDR3 is made up of 12 amino acids. The CDR3 reads CATPGTDYGYTF. The CDR3 nucleotides are TGTGCCACCCCCGGGACAGACTATGGCTACACCTTC.

DNA of the CDR3: TGTGCCAGCAGCCCGGGCCAGCCCTACGAGCAGTACTTC. Translation: CASSPGQPYEQYF. The chain links TRBV5-6 to TRBJ2-7; D not resolved. CDR1 is SGHDT and CDR2 is YYEEEE in the germline V gene. V lost 4 bases and J 2 bases, leaving 10 bases between the germline ends. This CDR3 spans 13 amino acids.

This clonotype was counted only a few times. In DNA form, the CDR3 reads TGTGCCAGCAGCTTATTTATGGGGCAGCAAGAGACCCAGTACTTC. Residues: CASSLFMGQQETQYF. V and J are TRBV7-2 and TRBJ2-5; a weak D match, TRBD1 (5 bases). V was shortened by 2 bases and J by 2 bases, with 12 bases between the two germline ends. The CDR3 contains 15 residues. Germline V CDR1 and CDR2: SGHTA, FQGNSA.

This clonotype was observed a few times. The CDR3 region has the DNA TGTGCCAGCAGCAAAACAGGGGATAGCAATCAGCCCCAGCATTTT. Amino acid sequence: CASSKTGDSNQPQHF. This chain connects TRBV13 to TRBJ1-5; TRBD1 matches at 7 bases. The CDR3 is 15 amino acids. In germline, CDR1 is PRHDT, CDR2 FYEKMQ (reference sequence). The J segment lost 0 bases and the V segment lost 5 bases, leaving 4 bases of the junction unmatched.